The 26 T cell receptor beta chains given below trace back to one sample, sequenced in a study of T-cell memory formation after mild COVID-19. Each CDR3 protein gets one entry after TCRdb re-called the 5' RACE reads with MiXCR. The repertoire includes about 140,000 distinct CDR3 sequences, 13% to 15% of them detected once, and about 14% sits in the top ten. Specimen: PBMCs or a T cell subset sorted from them (not recorded which). Every receptor here comes from an adult woman who had mild COVID-19 (a few samples of this study predate the infection). Cell type and time point are not known.

This clonotype appeared a few times. Germline and junction disagree at one end, which may indicate a read error. The V call is TRBV27, the J call TRBJ1-6; 7 bases line up with TRBD1. The CDR3 length is 10 residues. Germline loops: CDR1 MNHEY, CDR2 SMNVEV (reference sequence). The CDR3 nucleotides read TGTGCCAGCTTGGACAGGAGGGACCCTTTT. Protein product: CASLDRRDPF.

This chain joins TRBV20-1 and TRBJ2-1; no definite D call. The CDR3 spans 14 residues. Trimming shortened V by 2 bases and J by 0 bases, and 8 bases separated the two germline ends. From germline, CDR1 is DFQATT and CDR2 SNEGSKA (reference sequence). CDR3 in amino acids: CSARSLNSYNEQFF. DNA of the CDR3: TGCAGTGCTAGATCTTTGAACTCCTACAATGAGCAGTTCTTC.

The CDR3, as DNA: TGTGCCAGCAGCCCAACCCCCCCACAGGGGCGGGGGACCGGGGAGCTGTTTTTT. Protein sequence: CASSPTPPQGRGTGELFF. The chain has TRBV9 and TRBJ2-2; D possibly uses TRBD1 or TRBD2 (7 bases each). CDR1 is SGDLS, CDR2 YYNGEE, per germline. The CDR3 is 18 residues long. With 4 bases removed from V and 5 bases from J, the gap between germline ends came to 24 bases.

The sample holds many counts of this clonotype. CDR3 sequence reads: CSATGRLAGGEQFF. Written as DNA, the CDR3 is TGCAGTGCTACGGGGCGACTAGCGGGAGGTGAGCAGTTCTTC. This chain connects TRBV20-1 to TRBJ2-1; 13 bases fit TRBD2. The germline CDR1 and CDR2 sequences are DFQATT and SNEGSKA (reference sequence). The ends lost 4 bases at V and 9 bases at J; junction bases unmatched: 6. The CDR3 runs 14 residues.

This clonotype was seen a few times. This rearrangement joins TRBV20-1 to TRBJ2-7; the D is unclear. Germline V gene lookup returns CDR1 DFQATT and CDR2 SNEGSKA (reference sequence). V was trimmed by 1 base and J by 0 bases, leaving 7 bases between them. This CDR3 is 13 amino acids long. This chain's CDR3 is CSARGHSSYEQYF. The CDR3 nucleotides are TGCAGTGCTAGAGGTCACAGCTCCTACGAGCAGTACTTC.

This clonotype was observed a handful of times. The chain uses TRBV4-1 and TRBJ1-1; TRBD1 matches at 9 bases. V shed 4 bases, J shed 7 bases, and the junction held 10 bases outside the gene matches. Germline CDR1 and CDR2: MGHRA and YSYEKL. CDR3 length equals 15 residues. CDR3 in amino acids: CASSLYRGQKNEAFF. The CDR3 DNA reads as TGCGCCAGCAGCCTGTACAGGGGGCAGAAGAATGAAGCTTTCTTT.

This clonotype has only a few counts. The rearrangement joins TRBV12-3 or TRBV12-4 to TRBJ2-1; the match to TRBD2 covers 11 bases. The CDR3 is made up of 18 amino acids. Unmatched junction bases numbered 8, after V lost 4 bases and J lost 0 bases. This CDR3 reads CASSSTGLAGASYNEQFF. In DNA, the CDR3 is TGTGCCAGCAGTTCCACCGGACTAGCGGGCGCCTCCTACAATGAGCAGTTCTTC.

The chain recombines TRBV4-2 with TRBJ2-5, with D perhaps TRBD2 (7 bases). The CDR3 totals 15 residues. V was trimmed by 2 bases and J by 7 bases, leaving 17 bases between them. The germline V gene encodes CDR1 LGHNA and CDR2 YNFKEQ. CDR3 amino acids: CASSQWGGPQMTQYF. The CDR3 nucleotides are TGTGCCAGCAGCCAATGGGGGGGGCCCCAAATGACCCAGTACTTC.

The chain uses TRBV20-1 and TRBJ1-1; 10 bases agree with TRBD1. This CDR3 comprises 13 residues. The germline CDR1 and CDR2 sequences are DFQATT and SNEGSKA (reference sequence). Trimming at V came to 6 bases and at J to 1 base, leaving 2 bases not matched to a gene. In DNA, the CDR3 is TGCAGTGCCGGACAGGGGGGGAACACTGAAGCTTTCTTT. Translated, it gives CSAGQGGNTEAFF.

The chain links TRBV5-1 to TRBJ2-7; D is possibly TRBD2 (6 bases). V was clipped by 3 bases and J by 3 bases, with 7 bases between them. CDR1 and CDR2 from the germline V gene are SGHRS and YFSETQ. The CDR3 covers 12 residues. CDR3 in DNA: TGCGCCAGCAGCTGGGGGGACTACGAGCAGTACTTC. This translates into CASSWGDYEQYF.

Here the CDR3 reads CASSQDSVLGDTEAFF. For the CDR3, the DNA is TGTGCCAGCAGCCAAGATAGCGTTCTGGGGGACACTGAAGCTTTCTTT. The chain carries TRBV14 and TRBJ1-1; a possible D gene is TRBD1 (5 bases). Trimming left V 0 bases short and J 3 bases short, with 14 bases between. The CDR3 has 16 residues. Germline V gene data show CDR1 as SGHDN and CDR2 as FVKESK.

The rearrangement links TRBV5-1 to TRBJ2-7, with D perhaps matching TRBD1 or TRBD2 (5 bases each). Trimming left V 6 bases short and J 1 base short, with 20 bases between. Germline V CDR1 and CDR2: SGHRS, YFSETQ. The CDR3 runs 16 residues. CDR3 region: CASTIETGRPSYEQYF. CDR3 nucleotide sequence: TGCGCCAGCACCATAGAAACGGGACGGCCTTCCTACGAGCAGTACTTC.

There are a few counts of this clonotype. Here the CDR3 DNA reads TGTGCCAGCAGCTTAATTTTCGGCATGCGGGAGGAAAGTGATACGCAGTATTTT. Its protein product is CASSLIFGMREESDTQYF. The rearrangement links TRBV7-9 to TRBJ2-3; 8 nucleotides line up with TRBD2. CDR1 is SEHNR and CDR2 is FQNEAQ in the germline V gene (reference sequence). This CDR3 is 18 amino acids long. V lost 2 bases, J lost 6 bases, and 16 bases stayed unmatched. The full variable domain, in which reference TRBV7-9 and TRBJ2-3 provide the parts outside the CDR3, is DTGVSQNPRHKITKRGQNVTFRCDPISEHNRLYWYRQTLGQGPEFLTYFQNEAQLEKSRLLSDRFSAERPKGSFSTLEIQRTEQGDSAMYLCASSLIFGMREESDTQYFGPGTRLTVL.

In this sample, this clonotype turned up a few times. The J gene is TRBJ1-5, the V gene TRBV6-5, with unresolved D. V was pared by 0 bases and J by 5 bases, with 11 bases between. Germline V gene sequence: CDR1 MNHEY, CDR2 SVGAGI. The CDR3 has 15 residues. The CDR3 DNA reads TGTGCCAGCAGTTACTCGAGGAACGGGGATCAGCCCCAGCATTTT. Amino acids: CASSYSRNGDQPQHF.

The table lists this clonotype with a few counts. This chain's CDR3 is CASSPGLAGVNTGELFF. In DNA form, the CDR3 reads TGCGCCAGCAGTCCGGGACTAGCGGGGGTAAACACCGGGGAGCTGTTTTTT. The chain joins TRBV5-1 to TRBJ2-2; TRBD2 aligns across 14 bases. In germline, CDR1 is SGHRS, CDR2 YFSETQ. The CDR3 consists of 17 residues. The junction had 5 bases not matched to a gene; V was cut back by 5 bases and J by 2 bases.

This clonotype occurred a few times. A much more abundant neighbour one base away suggests this may be a read error. The missing conserved phenylalanine or tryptophan at the end of this CDR3 makes a read error likely. The genes are TRBV7-8 and TRBJ2-3, with D possibly TRBD1 on 6 matching bases. Germline V lookup: CDR1 SGHVS, CDR2 FQNEAQ. This CDR3 region has 18 residues. V was clipped by 5 bases and J by 0 bases, with 21 bases between them. CDR3 DNA: TGTGCCAGCAGCCCGCGACTGGGGGCAGCAGGGAGCACAGATACGCAGTATTTA. Its protein product is CASSPRLGAAGSTDTQYL.

This clonotype appeared a few times. CDR3: CAWSVSPGLANTEAFF. The CDR3 nucleotides are TGTGCCTGGAGTGTATCCCCCGGGTTGGCGAACACTGAAGCTTTCTTT. The chain has TRBV30 and TRBJ1-1; D is uncertain. Trimming removed 0 bases at V and 1 base at J, with 15 bases between. This CDR3 is 16 amino acids long. CDR1 is GTSNPN, CDR2 SVGIG, per germline (reference sequence).

This rearrangement joins TRBV4-3 to TRBJ2-1, with 7 bases aligning to TRBD2. V dropped 0 bases and J dropped 8; count of bases not matched to a gene: 10. The germline V gene encodes CDR1 LGHNA and CDR2 YSLEER. This CDR3 has 16 residues. DNA for the CDR3: TGCGCCAGCAGCCAAGACTCGGGAGGAAGTAAGGATGAGCAGTTCTTC. It yields the protein CASSQDSGGSKDEQFF.

This clonotype has just a few counts. V gene TRBV7-6 combines with J gene TRBJ2-5; TRBD2 is a possible D gene (7 bases). Germline V CDR1 and CDR2: SGHVS, FNYEAQ. This CDR3 comprises 17 residues. Trimming left V 1 base short and J 3 bases short, with 18 bases between. The CDR3 protein is CASSLGIFRGAEETQYF. DNA of the CDR3: TGTGCCAGCAGCTTAGGGATTTTCCGGGGGGCGGAAGAGACCCAGTACTTC.

This clonotype was seen only a few times. The chain combines TRBV20-1 with TRBJ2-3, with TRBD1 identical over 9 bases. This CDR3 is 13 amino acids long. From germline, CDR1 is DFQATT and CDR2 SNEGSKA (reference sequence). V dropped 5 bases and J dropped 2; count of bases not matched to a gene: 2. The CDR3: CSAGDRVTDTQYF. The DNA for the CDR3 is TGCAGTGCTGGGGACAGGGTCACAGATACGCAGTATTTT.

V usage is TRBV12-3 or TRBV12-4 and J usage is TRBJ2-7; a weak D match, TRBD1 (6 bases). The V end was cut by 3 bases, the J end by 2 bases, with 11 bases between. This CDR3 region has 14 residues. Written as DNA, the CDR3 is TGTGCCAGCAGTTTCTTGGACAGTCCCTACGAGCAGTACTTC. This sequence encodes CASSFLDSPYEQYF.

This clonotype was observed a handful of times. The chain uses TRBV6-5 and TRBJ2-7; 8 bases agree with TRBD2. The J segment lost 6 bases and the V segment lost 5 bases, leaving 9 bases of the junction unmatched. The CDR3 length is 14 residues. The germline CDR1 and CDR2 sequences are MNHEY and SVGAGI. The CDR3 region is CASSPPGGVSEQYF. In DNA form, the CDR3 reads TGTGCCAGCAGTCCGCCGGGGGGGGTTAGCGAGCAGTACTTC.

This clonotype has only a few counts. The J gene is TRBJ2-7, the V gene TRBV7-9; 9 bases agree with TRBD2. The length of the CDR3 is 14 residues. The trim removed 6 bases at V and 1 base at J, leaving 4 bases unmatched. The germline CDR1 and CDR2 sequences are SEHNR and FQNEAQ (reference sequence). The CDR3 here is CASRRREGSYEQYF. CDR3 nucleotide sequence: TGTGCCAGCAGGAGGCGGGAGGGGTCCTACGAGCAGTACTTC. Together with reference TRBV7-9 and TRBJ2-7, the CDR3 gives the full variable domain: DTGVSQNPRHKITKRGQNVTFRCDPISEHNRLYWYRQTLGQGPEFLTYFQNEAQLEKSRLLSDRFSAERPKGSFSTLEIQRTEQGDSAMYLCASRRREGSYEQYFGPGTRLTVT.

This clonotype appeared a few times. The chain is built from TRBV5-6 and TRBJ2-7, with D perhaps TRBD1 or TRBD2 (5 bases each). CDR1 is SGHDT and CDR2 is YYEEEE in the germline V gene. Trimming took off 0 bases at V and 9 bases at J, with 16 bases between the two ends. The CDR3 is 14 residues long. In nucleotides, the CDR3 is TGTGCCAGCAGCTTGGCCACCGGGACCATAGGGCAGTACTTC. This translates into CASSLATGTIGQYF.

This clonotype was recorded a few times. This chain uses TRBV6-2 or TRBV6-3 with TRBJ2-7; D gene uncertain. V gave up 5 bases and J gave up 2 bases, with 13 bases separating them. Germline V gene lookup returns CDR1 MNHEY and CDR2 SVGEGT. The CDR3 has 14 amino acids. In nucleotides, the CDR3 is TGTGCCAGCAGTGCCGGACCGGGCCCCTACGAGCAGTACTTC. Encoded protein: CASSAGPGPYEQYF.

The chain recombines TRBV7-6 with TRBJ2-7; D possibly corresponds to TRBD1 (6 bases). CDR1 is SGHVS, CDR2 FNYEAQ, per germline. The V end lost 5 bases, the J end lost 1 base, and 12 bases lay between the germline ends. The CDR3 spans 14 residues. CDR3 sequence: CASSLGHDSYEQYF. CDR3 nucleotides: TGTGCCAGCAGCCTGGGACACGATTCCTACGAGCAGTACTTC.